Reported below is one T cell receptor beta chain. For the second PCR, which ran for about 6 to 11 cycles, a sample-barcoded 5' primer and a J-beta primer mix were used. At least 2.5 million CDR3-containing paired-end reads were obtained per sample. TCRdb used MiXCR to reprocess the 5' RACE reads, holding one entry per CDR3 protein. In the table there are 1.5 million to 2 million distinct CDR3 sequences, approximately 30% of which are singletons. Per the germline V gene, CDR1 is SGHRS and CDR2 is YFSETQ. This CDR3 has 14 amino acids. The J segment lost 3 bases and the V segment lost 5 bases, leaving 7 bases of the junction unmatched. The data were obtained in a study of blood T cells in healthy people across ages.

The TCR originated in a woman in her thirties in good health. This chain uses TRBV5-1 with TRBJ1-1; 7 bases map to TRBD1. Sequencing was performed on blood. CDR3 in DNA: TGCGCCAGCAGTAAGAGGGGGCAGGACACTGAAGCTTTCTTT. It yields the protein CASSKRGQDTEAFF.